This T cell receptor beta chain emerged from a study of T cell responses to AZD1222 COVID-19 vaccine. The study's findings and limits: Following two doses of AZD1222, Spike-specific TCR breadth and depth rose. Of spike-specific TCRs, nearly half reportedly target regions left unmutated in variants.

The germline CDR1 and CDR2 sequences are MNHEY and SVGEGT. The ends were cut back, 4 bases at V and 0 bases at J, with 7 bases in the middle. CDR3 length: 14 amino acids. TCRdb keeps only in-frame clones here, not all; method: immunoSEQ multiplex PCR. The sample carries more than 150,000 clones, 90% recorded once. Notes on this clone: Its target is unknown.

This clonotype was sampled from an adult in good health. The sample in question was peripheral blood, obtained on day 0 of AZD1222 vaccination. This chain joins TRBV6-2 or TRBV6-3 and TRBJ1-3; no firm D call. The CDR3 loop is CASSLGHSGNTIYF. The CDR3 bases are TGTGCCAGCAGTTTGGGTCACTCTGGAAACACCATATATTTT.